Shown below are 28 T cell receptor beta chains from a single sample sequenced in a study of T cells after yellow fever vaccination. TCRdb ran MiXCR on the 5' RACE reads and lists one entry per CDR3 protein. The sample consists of hundreds of thousands of distinct CDR3 sequences, approximately 13% of them appearing once. The sequences come from PBMCs, collected on the day of the yellow fever booster vaccination. These receptors all stem from a man aged 25 to 45 who received the YFV17D yellow fever vaccine.

Here the CDR3 DNA reads TGTGCCACCAGCAGACTCACTGGGCCCCAGCATTTT. Translation gives CATSRLTGPQHF. The rearrangement uses TRBV15 and TRBJ1-5; no firm D call. Germline lookup yields CDR1 LNHNV and CDR2 YYDKDF (reference sequence). V lost 2 bases, J lost 9 bases, and 8 bases lay in between. This CDR3 comprises 12 residues. The full variable domain, its missing parts supplied by reference TRBV15 and TRBJ1-5, is DAMVIQNPRYQVTQFGKPVTLSCSQTLNHNVMYWYQQKSSQAPKLLFHYYDKDFNNEADTPDNFQSRRPNTSFCFLDIRSPGLGDTAMYLCATSRLTGPQHFGDGTRLSIL.

The chain carries TRBV4-3 and TRBJ1-6; perhaps TRBD1 as D (6 bases). From germline, CDR1 is LGHNA and CDR2 YSLEER. Trimming removed 0 bases from V and 5 bases from J, with 11 bases in between. The CDR3 runs to 16 residues. CDR3: CASSQETGPDNSPLHF. CDR3 bases: TGCGCCAGCAGCCAAGAAACAGGGCCAGATAATTCACCCCTCCACTTT.

This chain connects TRBV6-5 to TRBJ1-1; D gene uncertain. CDR3 length equals 15 residues. V lost 0 bases and J 0 bases, leaving 8 bases between the germline ends. The germline V gene encodes CDR1 MNHEY and CDR2 SVGAGI. The CDR3 protein is CASSYSAGVNTEAFF. The CDR3 DNA reads as TGTGCCAGCAGTTACTCCGCGGGAGTGAACACTGAAGCTTTCTTT.

The J gene is TRBJ2-1, the V gene TRBV5-1; 7 bases map to TRBD2. After removal of 6 bases from V and 7 bases from J, the junction contained 7 bases not matched to a gene. The CDR3 spans 13 residues. Germline V lookup: CDR1 SGHRS, CDR2 YFSETQ. CDR3 sequence reads: CASMGGPSNEQFF. CDR3 DNA: TGCGCCAGCATGGGAGGGCCCTCGAATGAGCAGTTCTTC.

This rearrangement joins TRBV20-1 to TRBJ2-7; D is uncertain. The CDR3 is 14 amino acids. V lost 4 bases and J lost 6, with 19 bases in between. Germline CDR1 reads DFQATT; CDR2 reads SNEGSKA (reference sequence). The CDR3 DNA sequence: TGCAGTGCTAAGAACCGACGGGCGGTAGGCGAGCAGTACTTC. Its translation: CSAKNRRAVGEQYF.

In this sample, this clonotype turned up many times. V gene TRBV7-2 combines with J gene TRBJ2-5; D possibly corresponds to TRBD1 (5 bases). The germline gives CDR1 SGHTA, CDR2 FQGNSA. Trimming stripped 2 bases from V and 2 bases from J, with 15 bases between. This CDR3 has 16 residues. CDR3 nucleotide sequence: TGTGCCAGCAGCTTATTCGGACAAGGGGAACAAGAGACCCAGTACTTC. This gives the protein CASSLFGQGEQETQYF.

In this sample, this clonotype turned up a few times. CDR3 nucleotide sequence: TGTGCCAGCAGTTTCCAAGGACAGGTACATGAAGCTTTCTTT. Translated: CASSFQGQVHEAFF. The J gene is TRBJ1-1, the V gene TRBV12-3 or TRBV12-4; 7 nucleotides align to TRBD1. V lost 3 bases to trimming and J lost 7 bases; unmatched junction nucleotides: 8. The CDR3 has 14 residues.

The chain couples TRBV5-8 to TRBJ2-1, with 15 bases matching TRBD2. The ends lost 3 bases at V and 4 bases at J; junction bases unmatched: 5. CDR3 length equals 17 residues. Germline loops: CDR1 SGHTS, CDR2 YDEGEE. The CDR3, as DNA: TGTGCCAGCAGCTCCAGGACTAGCGGGAGGGATTACAATGAGCAGTTCTTC. Residues: CASSSRTSGRDYNEQFF.

This chain uses TRBV30 with TRBJ1-2, with 9 bases identical to TRBD1. There are 15 residues in the CDR3. V shed 2 bases and J 4 bases; nucleotides not matched to a gene: 8. Germline CDR1 and CDR2: GTSNPN and SVGIG (reference sequence). The CDR3, as DNA: TGTGCCTGGAGTAGATCCGGGACAGGGCGCTATGGCTACACCTTC. It encodes CAWSRSGTGRYGYTF. Full variable domain (remainder filled in from reference TRBV30 and TRBJ1-2): SQTIHQWPATLVQPVGSPLSLECTVEGTSNPNLYWYRQAAGRGLQLLFYSVGIGQISSEVPQNLSASRPQDRQFILSSKKLLLSDSGFYLCAWSRSGTGRYGYTFGSGTRLTVV.

The rearrangement uses TRBV6-5 and TRBJ2-1; a weak D match, TRBD2 (6 bases). Trimming took 3 bases from V and 0 from J, leaving 9 bases between them. The CDR3 loop spans 15 amino acids. CDR1 and CDR2 (germline): MNHEY, SVGAGI. This CDR3 is CASSYDGSSYNEQFF. CDR3 coding DNA: TGTGCCAGCAGTTATGACGGGAGCTCCTACAATGAGCAGTTCTTC.

This clonotype was counted between two and nine times. This chain joins TRBV5-1 and TRBJ1-3; 8 bases are shared with TRBD1. The length of the CDR3 is 16 residues. Looked up from germline, CDR1 is SGHRS and CDR2 is YFSETQ. The trim removed 0 bases at V and 2 bases at J, leaving 4 bases unmatched. Written as DNA, the CDR3 is TGCGCCAGCAGCTTGGGACAGACAGGGGCTGGAAACACCATATATTTT. Translation gives CASSLGQTGAGNTIYF. Full variable domain (remainder filled in from reference TRBV5-1 and TRBJ1-3): KAGVTQTPRYLIKTRGQQVTLSCSPISGHRSVSWYQQTPGQGLQFLFEYFSETQRNKGNFPGRFSGRQFSNSRSEMNVSTLELGDSALYLCASSLGQTGAGNTIYFGEGSWLTVV.

The chain uses TRBV5-5 and TRBJ2-3, with 8 bases identical to TRBD1. The V and J ends lost 4 bases and 1 base, in that order; junction bases with no gene match: 5. Germline loops: CDR1 SGHKS, CDR2 YYEKEE (reference sequence). CDR3 length: 15 amino acids. CDR3 loop: CASSRTGKGTDTQYF. CDR3 sequence (DNA): TGTGCCAGCAGCAGGACAGGGAAGGGCACAGATACGCAGTATTTT. The whole variable domain, filled in from reference TRBV5-5 and TRBJ2-3, reads DAGVTQSPTHLIKTRGQQVTLRCSPISGHKSVSWYQQVLGQGPQFIFQYYEKEERGRGNFPDRFSARQFPNYSSELNVNALLLGDSALYLCASSRTGKGTDTQYFGPGTRLTVL.

Many counts were recorded for this clonotype. V is TRBV12-3 or TRBV12-4 and J is TRBJ2-7, with a possible D match to TRBD1 (6 bases). V was cut by 5 bases and J by 2 bases, with 10 bases left in between. The CDR3 is made up of 13 amino acids. The CDR3 nucleotides read TGTGCCAGCAGTCAAGGACAGACCTACGAGCAGTACTTC. This sequence encodes CASSQGQTYEQYF.

The gene calls are TRBV7-9 and TRBJ2-1; D remains unclear. The CDR3 consists of 12 residues. Germline values: CDR1 SEHNR, CDR2 FQNEAQ (reference sequence). The V end lost 6 bases, the J end lost 4 bases, and 7 bases lay between the germline ends. The CDR3 loop is CASRSQYNEQFF. Written as DNA, the CDR3 is TGTGCCAGCAGGTCCCAATACAATGAGCAGTTCTTC.

V is TRBV10-3 and J is TRBJ2-1, with 13 bases identical to TRBD2. V gave up 5 bases and J gave up 4 bases; unmatched junction bases: 2. Germline CDR1 ENHRY, CDR2 SYGVKD. The length of the CDR3 is 15 residues. Here the CDR3 DNA reads TGTGCCATCAGTACTAGCGGGAGGGTTTACAATGAGCAGTTCTTC. This codes for CAISTSGRVYNEQFF.

The chain employs TRBV10-3 and TRBJ2-3, with 10 positions matching TRBD2. V was pared by 7 bases and J by 1 base, with 5 bases of the junction left unmatched. Germline loops: CDR1 ENHRY, CDR2 SYGVKD. This CDR3 has 15 residues. The CDR3 DNA reads TGTGCCATCAAGGTCGGGACTAGCGGCACAGATACGCAGTATTTT. Translated, it gives CAIKVGTSGTDTQYF.

This clonotype has ten or more counts. This rearrangement joins TRBV20-1 to TRBJ2-3; D not resolved. This CDR3 comprises 19 residues. V was shortened by 3 bases and J by 2 bases, with 27 bases between the two germline ends. CDR1 and CDR2 (germline): DFQATT, SNEGSKA (reference sequence). The CDR3 DNA is TGCAGTGCTAGGCTTGGTCCGGTAGGCCGCCAAACTCTCACAGATACGCAGTATTTT. Residues: CSARLGPVGRQTLTDTQYF.

V usage is TRBV19 and J usage is TRBJ2-1; TRBD1 might be the D (8 bases). CDR3 size: 14 residues. From germline, CDR1 is LNHDA and CDR2 SQIVND (reference sequence). V shed 6 bases and J shed 6 bases, with 15 bases lying between them. The CDR3 reads CASREQGEGNEQFF. The DNA of the CDR3 is TGTGCCAGTAGGGAACAGGGGGAGGGCAATGAGCAGTTCTTC.

This chain uses TRBV7-2 with TRBJ2-3; D may be TRBD2 (6 bases). This CDR3 region has 13 residues. The germline V gene has CDR1 SGHTA and CDR2 FQGNSA. Trimming removed 5 bases at V and 6 bases at J, with 12 bases between. The DNA of the CDR3 is TGTGCCAGCAGCGGAGGAGGGCCGGATACGCAGTATTTT. This gives the protein CASSGGGPDTQYF.

The J gene is TRBJ2-1, the V gene TRBV7-9; TRBD2 matches 7 bases. This CDR3 is 14 amino acids long. The germline CDR1 and CDR2 sequences are SEHNR and FQNEAQ (reference sequence). After removal of 3 bases from V and 10 bases from J, the junction contained 9 bases not matched to a gene. CDR3 residues: CASSFLGLVAEQFF. The CDR3 coding sequence is TGTGCCAGCAGCTTCCTAGGACTAGTTGCGGAGCAGTTCTTC.

The sample holds a few counts of this clonotype. The chain joins TRBV6-5 to TRBJ2-1; D gene ambiguous. CDR1 and CDR2 (germline): MNHEY, SVGAGI. V shed 3 bases and J shed 5 bases, with 8 bases lying between them. This CDR3 has 13 amino acids. CDR3 bases: TGTGCCAGCAGTTATCAATACGACAATGAGCAGTTCTTC. This sequence encodes CASSYQYDNEQFF.

On this clonotype itself: One junction end disagrees with the germline gene, perhaps due to a read error. V usage is TRBV11-2 and J usage is TRBJ2-7; no firm D call. CDR1 and CDR2 (germline): SGHAT, FQNNGV. The CDR3 has 11 amino acids. The CDR3 nucleotides read TGTGCCAGCAGCGCCTTGGGTCATTCGGACTTC. Amino acid sequence: CASSALGHSDF. Looking up the rest from reference TRBV11-2 and TRBJ2-7 gives the full variable domain: EAGVAQSPRYKIIEKRQSVAFWCNPISGHATLYWYQQILGQGPKLLIQFQNNGVVDDSQLPKDRFSAERLKGVDSTLKIQPAKLEDSAVYLCASSALGHSDFGPGTRLTVT.

The rearrangement links TRBV15 to TRBJ2-7; D unresolved. The CDR3 extends over 14 amino acids. The ends were cut back, 0 bases at V and 6 bases at J, with 12 bases in the middle. Germline CDR1 is LNHNV and CDR2 is YYDKDF (reference sequence). The CDR3: CATSRDLPAAEQYF. The CDR3 DNA sequence: TGTGCCACCAGCAGAGATCTTCCGGCGGCCGAGCAGTACTTC. Combining the CDR3 with reference TRBV15 and TRBJ2-7 gives the whole variable domain DAMVIQNPRYQVTQFGKPVTLSCSQTLNHNVMYWYQQKSSQAPKLLFHYYDKDFNNEADTPDNFQSRRPNTSFCFLDIRSPGLGDTAMYLCATSRDLPAAEQYFGPGTRLTVT.

This chain links TRBV5-1 with TRBJ2-1, with 9 bases lining up with TRBD2. Germline CDR1 SGHRS, CDR2 YFSETQ. V lost 4 bases to trimming and J lost 7 bases; unmatched junction nucleotides: 24. This CDR3 spans 20 amino acids. Written as DNA, the CDR3 is TGCGCCAGCAGCACCCCTCTAAGTGGGCTAGCGGGATATACCCGGAATGAGCAGTTCTTC. It encodes CASSTPLSGLAGYTRNEQFF.

The rearrangement joins TRBV5-1 to TRBJ2-5; TRBD2 matches at 10 bases. Trimming removed 4 bases from V and 6 bases from J; junction bases left unmatched: 15. This CDR3 contains 17 residues. The V gene's germline CDR1 is SGHRS and CDR2 YFSETQ. CDR3 sequence reads: CASSPEASGGRLKTQYF. CDR3 bases: TGCGCCAGCAGCCCGGAGGCTAGCGGGGGCCGTTTGAAGACCCAGTACTTC.

This clonotype was counted a few times. The J gene is TRBJ2-6, the V gene TRBV10-3; 9 bases fit TRBD1. CDR1 and CDR2 from the germline V gene are ENHRY and SYGVKD. CDR3 length: 17 residues. V was pared by 2 bases and J by 4 bases, with 6 bases of the junction left unmatched. Here the CDR3 DNA reads TGTGCCATCAGTGAGGGGACAGGGAAGGCAGGGGCCAACGTCCTGACTTTC. This encodes CAISEGTGKAGANVLTF.

The chain joins TRBV6-2 or TRBV6-3 to TRBJ2-7; TRBD2 is a possible D gene (5 bases). V was shortened by 6 bases and J by 0 bases, with 12 bases between the two germline ends. The CDR3 is made up of 14 amino acids. Germline V CDR1 and CDR2: MNHEY, SVGEGT. CDR3: CASRRDGVSYEQYF. CDR3 nucleotides: TGTGCCAGCAGGCGCGACGGGGTCTCCTACGAGCAGTACTTC.

This clonotype was counted between two and nine times. CDR3 bases: TGCGCCAGCAGCAGGACCACTGTCAATGAGCAGTTCTTC. Translating gives CASSRTTVNEQFF. The rearrangement links TRBV5-1 to TRBJ2-1; D remains ambiguous. The CDR3 sequence is 13 residues long. Looked up from germline, CDR1 is SGHRS and CDR2 is YFSETQ. Trimming took 4 bases from V and 6 from J, leaving 11 bases between them.